The 5 T cell receptor beta chains listed next were all sequenced from one sample in a study of beta chain features in type 1 diabetes. Notes on the study in general: Shortening of TCRB CDR3s, moderate but significant, appeared in all four CD4+ subsets of Type 1 diabetes patients.

These receptors' targets are unknown. As every portion of the isolated RNA was reverse transcribed, the sequencing read expressed TCRB transcripts. The method was immunoSEQ multiplex PCR; TCRdb's version includes in-frame clones alone and lacks a portion of them. The top ten hold less than 0.025% of the sample, which has approximately 730,000 clones, under 15% seen once. The specimen sequenced was naive CD4+ T cells from blood. Receptor source: a man between 18 and 35 years old with type 1 diabetes.

This clone was seen a handful of times. The chain combines TRBV9 with TRBJ2-5; unclear D gene. In germline, CDR1 is SGDLS, CDR2 YYNGEE. Deletions cut 0 bases from V and 7 bases from J, with 13 bases between. CDR3 length equals 14 residues. Written as DNA, the CDR3 is TGTGCCAGCAGCGTAGTTTCCTCCATGGGGACCCAGTACTTC. Residues: CASSVVSSMGTQYF.

This clone was seen a handful of times. The chain recombines TRBV7-9 with TRBJ1-2; D uncertain. Germline CDR1 SEHNR, CDR2 FQNEAQ (reference sequence). This CDR3 has 16 residues. V was trimmed by 1 base and J by 8 bases, leaving 20 bases between them. CDR3 region: CASSLVPSELGRGYTF. The CDR3 DNA follows: TGTGCCAGCAGCTTAGTGCCCTCGGAACTTGGACGAGGCTACACCTTC.

The chain has TRBV30 and TRBJ2-5, with TRBD2 identical over 8 bases. The CDR3 extends over 12 amino acids. Germline loops: CDR1 GTSNPN, CDR2 SVGIG (reference sequence). V was clipped by 3 bases and J by 4 bases; unmatched bases: 1. CDR3 in amino acids: CAWRAGGETQYF. Here the CDR3 DNA reads TGTGCCTGGAGGGCGGGGGGAGAGACCCAGTACTTC.

The chain joins TRBV28 to TRBJ1-5, with TRBD1 identical over 8 bases. V lost 2 bases to trimming and J lost 2 bases; unmatched junction nucleotides: 8. The germline CDR1 and CDR2 sequences are MDHEN and SYDVKM. The CDR3 extends over 17 amino acids. The CDR3 spells CASSLAPGQGGNQPQHF. CDR3 nucleotides: TGTGCCAGCAGTTTAGCTCCCGGACAGGGTGGCAATCAGCCCCAGCATTTT.

V gene TRBV30 combines with J gene TRBJ1-2; D perhaps matches TRBD1 (5 bases). This CDR3 is built from 10 residues. The germline V gene has CDR1 GTSNPN and CDR2 SVGIG (reference sequence). V was trimmed by 8 bases and J by 8 bases, leaving 12 bases between them. CDR3 DNA sequence: TGTGCCGGCACGGGGGAGGGCTACACCTTC. Translating gives CAGTGEGYTF.